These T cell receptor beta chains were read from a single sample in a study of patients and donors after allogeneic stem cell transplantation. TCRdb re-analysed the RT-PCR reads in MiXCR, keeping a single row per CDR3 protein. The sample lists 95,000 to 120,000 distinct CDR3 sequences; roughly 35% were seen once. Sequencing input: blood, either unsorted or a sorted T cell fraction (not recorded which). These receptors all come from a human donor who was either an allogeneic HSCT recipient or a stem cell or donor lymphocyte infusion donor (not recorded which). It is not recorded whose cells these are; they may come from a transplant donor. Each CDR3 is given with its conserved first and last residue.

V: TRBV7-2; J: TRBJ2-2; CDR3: CASSPRTGKTSVSTGELFF
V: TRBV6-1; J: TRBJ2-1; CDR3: CASSERVTSGLGYNEQFF
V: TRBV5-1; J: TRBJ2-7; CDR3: CASRLGQESYEQYF
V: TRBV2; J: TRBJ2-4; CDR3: CASSERLAGGRGYF
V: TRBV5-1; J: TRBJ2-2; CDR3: CASSQRPAGVGTGELFF
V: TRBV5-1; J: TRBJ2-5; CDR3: CASSLGGRIETQYF
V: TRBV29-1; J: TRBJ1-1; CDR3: CSVGGGHRNTEAFF
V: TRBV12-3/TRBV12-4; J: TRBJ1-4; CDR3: CASSLAVIRPNNEKLFF
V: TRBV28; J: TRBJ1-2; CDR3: CASSHEGIGYTF
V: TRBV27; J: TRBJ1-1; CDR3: CASSLADGNTEAFF
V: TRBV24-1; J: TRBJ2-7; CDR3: CATSRGGIAGVNEQYF
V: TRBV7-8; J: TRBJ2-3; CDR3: CASSLVLEVDTQYF
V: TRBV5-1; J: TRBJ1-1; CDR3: CASSRGRTEAFF
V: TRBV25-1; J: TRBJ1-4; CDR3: CASSDDRGAKLFF
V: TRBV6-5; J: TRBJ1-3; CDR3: CASSYSVSGNTIYF
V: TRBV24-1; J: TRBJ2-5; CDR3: CATSDPGLAGAETQYF
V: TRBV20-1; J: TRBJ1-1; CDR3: CSAQRGEGTEAFF
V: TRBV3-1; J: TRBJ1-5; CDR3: CASSQGLDQPQHF
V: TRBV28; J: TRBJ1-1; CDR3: CAIQGNTEAFF
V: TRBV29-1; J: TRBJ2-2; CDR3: CSVEETWGTGELFF
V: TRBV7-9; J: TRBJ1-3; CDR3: CASSLALRVKGYGNTIYF
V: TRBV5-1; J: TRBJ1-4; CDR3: CASSLEGGEKLFF
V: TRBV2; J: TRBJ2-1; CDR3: CASIDLAGVGKYNEQFF
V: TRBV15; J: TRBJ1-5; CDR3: CATSRGQSVRQPQHF
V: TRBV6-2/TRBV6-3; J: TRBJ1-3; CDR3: CASNQGTGNTIYF
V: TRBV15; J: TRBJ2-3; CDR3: CATSRDVGNTDTQYF
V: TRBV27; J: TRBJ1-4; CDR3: CASSDRKGYNEKLFF
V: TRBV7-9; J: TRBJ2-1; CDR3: CASSLLGGTGPYEQFF
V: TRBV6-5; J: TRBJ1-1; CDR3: CASSYVQGTEAFF
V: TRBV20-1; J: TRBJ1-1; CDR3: CSASPPGNTEAFF
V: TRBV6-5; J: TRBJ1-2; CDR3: CASSFVPRGGYTF
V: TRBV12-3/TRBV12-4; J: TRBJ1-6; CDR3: CASRRQGTAGSPLHF
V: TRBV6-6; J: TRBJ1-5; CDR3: CASSAWVQPQHF
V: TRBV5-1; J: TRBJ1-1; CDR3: CASSRTRDEAFF
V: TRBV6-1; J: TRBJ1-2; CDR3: CASRWIGDRRLYGYTF
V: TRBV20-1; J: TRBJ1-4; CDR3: CSAEKGGGGEKLFF
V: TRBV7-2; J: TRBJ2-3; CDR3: CASSRGLWRQYF
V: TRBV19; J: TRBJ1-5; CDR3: CASSAPGGLYSNQPQHF
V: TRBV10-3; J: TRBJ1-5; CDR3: CAIGFSNQPQHF
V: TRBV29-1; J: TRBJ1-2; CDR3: CSVVVDNYGYTF
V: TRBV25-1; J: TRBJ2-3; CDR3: CASKRTATDTQYF
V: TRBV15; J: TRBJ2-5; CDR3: CATSRRLGQETQYF